These T cell receptor beta chains were read from a single sample in a study of blood T cell repertoires in COVID-19. Data came from immunoSEQ multiplex PCR; TCRdb stores just in-frame clones and leaves some out. This sample has about 80,000 clones, with 60% to 85% found just once. The sequencing input was peripheral blood. The source is a human donor in a cohort sampled during active COVID-19. The CDR3 runs from the conserved cysteine through the conserved F or W. The D gene is left open where the match is weak. Expanded clones get a size class; other rows say once, few or many, or leave the size out.

J | V | size | D | DNA | CDR3
TRBJ2-3 | TRBV19 | . | TRBD2 | TGTGCCACCCGGCGGGAGGGCAACACAGATACGCAGTATTTT | CATRREGNTDTQYF
TRBJ2-4 | TRBV11-2 | . | TRBD1 | TGTGCCAGCAGCTTAGGAGGGTGGACAGGGGATACCAAAAACATTCAGTACTTC | CASSLGGWTGDTKNIQYF
TRBJ2-2 | TRBV9 | few | TRBD2 | TGTGCCAGCAGCGTTTACGCGGGAGTGAACACCGGGGAGCTGTTTTTT | CASSVYAGVNTGELFF
TRBJ2-3 | TRBV24-1 | . | . | TGTGCCACCAGTGATCGTACAGATACGCAGTATTTT | CATSDRTDTQYF
TRBJ2-7 | TRBV11-2 | . | . | TGTGCCAGCAGCTTAGGCGGGGTGGTCTACGAGCAGTACTTC | CASSLGGVVYEQYF
TRBJ1-5 | TRBV7-2 | . | TRBD1 | TGTGCCAGCAGCTCACAGGGGGATCGCAATCAGCCCCAGCATTTT | CASSSQGDRNQPQHF
TRBJ2-5 | TRBV19 | . | . | TGTGCCAGTAGTTCGGCGCGACAGTCCCAAGAGACCCAGTACTTC | CASSSARQSQETQYF
TRBJ2-1 | TRBV5-6 | . | . | TGTGCCAGCAGCTCTTTAAATGAGCAGTTCTTC | CASSSLNEQFF
TRBJ2-3 | TRBV27 | . | . | TGTGCCAGCAACGGTCTTTCGGATACGCAGTATTTT | CASNGLSDTQYF
TRBJ1-1 | TRBV5-4 | . | . | TGTGCCAGCAGCCCCGTTGTGGGGGCCCAAGCTTTCTTT | CASSPVVGAQAFF
TRBJ2-7 | TRBV7-2 | . | TRBD2 | TGTGCCAGCAGCTCCCTAGCGGGGGGGCCTTTTCTCGAGCAGTACTTC | CASSSLAGGPFLEQYF
TRBJ2-1 | TRBV29-1 | . | . | TGCAGCGCGGCCTCGGGGAATGAGCAGTTCTTC | CSAASGNEQFF
TRBJ2-3 | TRBV10-3 | . | . | TGTGCCATCAGTGCCGGGACAAGCACAGATACGCAGTATTTT | CAISAGTSTDTQYF
TRBJ1-1 | TRBV10-3 | many | . | TGTGCCATCAGTCGGGACGGGAGTGAAGCTTTCTTT | CAISRDGSEAFF
TRBJ2-7 | TRBV2 | . | . | TGTGCCAGCAGTGAAGGGCAAACCTACGAGCAGTACTTC | CASSEGQTYEQYF
TRBJ1-5 | TRBV4-3 | . | . | TGCGCCAGCAGCCAAGAAGCGGGAAGCAATCAGCCCCAGCATTTT | CASSQEAGSNQPQHF
TRBJ2-1 | TRBV7-2 | . | TRBD2 | TGTGCCAGCAAACGTGGGACTAGCGGGGGGGCGCACAATGAGCAGTTCTTC | CASKRGTSGGAHNEQFF
TRBJ1-2 | TRBV6-5 | . | . | TGTGCCAGCAGTTATCACAGGGTGGGCGGCTACACCTTC | CASSYHRVGGYTF